The present entry profiles one T cell receptor beta chain with its context. Sequenced by immunoSEQ multiplex PCR; TCRdb stores in-frame clones only, minus some. The data contain 85,000 to 100,000 clones, around 96% of them seen just once; the ten biggest clones take up about 0.21%. The data were taken from a study of technical replicates of blood from a few donors. The receptor's source is a human donor in good health. Sequencing used T cells isolated from PBMCs.

The CDR3 DNA reads TGCGCCAGCAGCTTGGGAGCTAGCGGGTACAATGAGCAGTTCTTC. The encoded protein is CASSLGASGYNEQFF. The V and J genes are TRBV5-1 and TRBJ2-1; 8 bases are shared with TRBD2. Germline V gene sequence: CDR1 SGHRS, CDR2 YFSETQ. This CDR3 region has 15 residues. V shed 0 bases and J 4 bases; nucleotides not matched to a gene: 3.